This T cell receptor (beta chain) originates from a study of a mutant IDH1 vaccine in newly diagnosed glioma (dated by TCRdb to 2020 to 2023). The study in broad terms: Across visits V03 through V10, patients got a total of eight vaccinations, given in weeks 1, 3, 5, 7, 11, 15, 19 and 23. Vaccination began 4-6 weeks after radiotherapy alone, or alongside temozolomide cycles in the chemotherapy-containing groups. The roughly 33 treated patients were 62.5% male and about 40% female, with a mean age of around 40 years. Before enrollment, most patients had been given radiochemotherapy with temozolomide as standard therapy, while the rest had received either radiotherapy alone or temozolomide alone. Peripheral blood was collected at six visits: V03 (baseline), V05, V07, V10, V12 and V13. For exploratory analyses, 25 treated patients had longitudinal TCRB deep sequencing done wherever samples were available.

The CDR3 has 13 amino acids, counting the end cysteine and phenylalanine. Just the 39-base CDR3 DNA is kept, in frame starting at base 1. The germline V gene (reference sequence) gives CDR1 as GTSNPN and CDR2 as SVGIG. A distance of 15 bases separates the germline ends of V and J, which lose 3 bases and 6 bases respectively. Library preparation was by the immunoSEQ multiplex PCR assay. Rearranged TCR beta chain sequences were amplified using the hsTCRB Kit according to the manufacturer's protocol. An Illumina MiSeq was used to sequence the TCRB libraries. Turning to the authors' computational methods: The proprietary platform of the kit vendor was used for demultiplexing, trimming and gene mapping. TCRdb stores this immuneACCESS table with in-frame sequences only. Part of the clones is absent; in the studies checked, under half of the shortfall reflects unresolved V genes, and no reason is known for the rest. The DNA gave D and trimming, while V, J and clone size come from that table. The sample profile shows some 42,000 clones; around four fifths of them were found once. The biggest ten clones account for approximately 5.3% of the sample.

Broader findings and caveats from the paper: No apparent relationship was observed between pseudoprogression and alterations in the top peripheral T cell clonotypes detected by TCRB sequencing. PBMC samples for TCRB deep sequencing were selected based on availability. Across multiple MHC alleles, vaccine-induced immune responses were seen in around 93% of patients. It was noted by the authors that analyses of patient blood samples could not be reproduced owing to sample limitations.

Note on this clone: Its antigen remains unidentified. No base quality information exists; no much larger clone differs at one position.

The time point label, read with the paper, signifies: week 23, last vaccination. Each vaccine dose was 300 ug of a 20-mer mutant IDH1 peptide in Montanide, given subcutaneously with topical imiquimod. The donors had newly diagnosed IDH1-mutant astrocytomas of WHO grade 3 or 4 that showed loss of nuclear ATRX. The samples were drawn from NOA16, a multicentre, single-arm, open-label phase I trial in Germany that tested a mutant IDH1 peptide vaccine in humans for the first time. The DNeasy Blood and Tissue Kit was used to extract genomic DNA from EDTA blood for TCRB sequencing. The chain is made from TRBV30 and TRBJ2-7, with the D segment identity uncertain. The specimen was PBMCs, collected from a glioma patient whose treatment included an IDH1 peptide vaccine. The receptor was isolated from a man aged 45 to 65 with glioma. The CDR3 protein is CAWRRGPLVEQYF. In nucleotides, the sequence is TGTGCCTGGAGACGCGGCCCCCTCGTCGAGCAGTACTTC.